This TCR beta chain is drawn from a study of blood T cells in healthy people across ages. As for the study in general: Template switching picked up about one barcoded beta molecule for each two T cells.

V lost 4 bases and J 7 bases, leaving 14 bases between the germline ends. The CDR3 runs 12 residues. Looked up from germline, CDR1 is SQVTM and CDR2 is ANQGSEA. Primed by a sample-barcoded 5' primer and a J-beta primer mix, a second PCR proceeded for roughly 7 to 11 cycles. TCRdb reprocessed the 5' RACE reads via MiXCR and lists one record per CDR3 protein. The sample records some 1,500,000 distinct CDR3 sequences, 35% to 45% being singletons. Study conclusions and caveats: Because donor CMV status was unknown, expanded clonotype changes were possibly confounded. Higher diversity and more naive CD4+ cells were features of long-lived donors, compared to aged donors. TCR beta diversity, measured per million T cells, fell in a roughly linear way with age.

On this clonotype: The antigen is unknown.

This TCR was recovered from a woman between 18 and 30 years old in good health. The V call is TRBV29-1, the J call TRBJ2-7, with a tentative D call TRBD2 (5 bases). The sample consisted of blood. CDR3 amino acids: CSVGAVRGEQYF. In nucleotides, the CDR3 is TGCAGCGTTGGGGCAGTCCGGGGTGAGCAGTACTTC.